Listed below are T cell receptor beta chains from one sample, sequenced in a study of cytomegalovirus exposure and HLA in healthy donors. Assay: immunoSEQ multiplex PCR; the TCRdb copy retains only in-frame clones and omits some. The table has under 80,000 clones, more than 70% seen once. The specimen sequenced was PBMCs. The receptors derive from a man aged 50 to 60 in good health and CMV-seropositive. The CDR3 runs from the conserved cysteine through the conserved F or W. A D gene is named only where the DNA matches it firmly. Size is stated for part of the rows, as once, few or many counts, or as a class when the clone is expanded.

V gene: TRBV2; J gene: TRBJ2-3; clone size: NA; D gene: TRBD2; CDR3 DNA: TGTGCCAGCAGAGCCCGACTAGCGGGAGGGCAAGATACGCAGTATTTT; CDR3 protein: CASRARLAGGQDTQYF
V gene: TRBV18; J gene: TRBJ2-3; clone size: NA; D gene: NA; CDR3 DNA: TGTGCCAGCTCACCGGGCCTATACCTTAGCACAGATACGCAGTATTTT; CDR3 protein: CASSPGLYLSTDTQYF
V gene: TRBV15; J gene: TRBJ1-3; clone size: once; D gene: NA; CDR3 DNA: TGTGCCACCAGCAGAGAGTTGACGGGGTTCTCTGGAAACACCATATATTTT; CDR3 protein: CATSRELTGFSGNTIYF
V gene: TRBV10-1; J gene: TRBJ2-3; clone size: NA; D gene: TRBD2; CDR3 DNA: TGCGCCAGCAGTGACCCCGATCTAGCGGGAGGGGGCACAGATACGCAGTATTTT; CDR3 protein: CASSDPDLAGGGTDTQYF
V gene: TRBV7-9; J gene: TRBJ2-4; clone size: NA; D gene: NA; CDR3 DNA: TGTGCCAGCAGCTGGCGGACAGCTCCCAAAAACATTCAGTACTTC; CDR3 protein: CASSWRTAPKNIQYF
V gene: TRBV9; J gene: TRBJ2-7; clone size: NA; D gene: TRBD2; CDR3 DNA: TGTGCCAGCAGCCCTCGCGGGACTAGCGGCTACGAGCAGTACTTC; CDR3 protein: CASSPRGTSGYEQYF
V gene: TRBV7-2; J gene: TRBJ2-1; clone size: few; D gene: TRBD1; CDR3 DNA: TGTGCCAGCAACCGGGACAGGGGTGGGAATGAGCAGTTCTTC; CDR3 protein: CASNRDRGGNEQFF
V gene: TRBV19; J gene: TRBJ2-2; clone size: NA; D gene: NA; CDR3 DNA: TGTGCCAGTAAACAGGGTGTTCTGGTGACCGGGGAGCTGTTTTTT; CDR3 protein: CASKQGVLVTGELFF
V gene: TRBV9; J gene: TRBJ2-5; clone size: NA; D gene: NA; CDR3 DNA: TGTGCCAGCAGCGTAGGAGGCGGAGAGCAGTACTTC; CDR3 protein: CASSVGGGEQYF
V gene: TRBV5-5; J gene: TRBJ2-7; clone size: NA; D gene: NA; CDR3 DNA: TGTGCCAGCAGCCCGGGTCCCAGCAGGGGCTACGAGCAGTACTTC; CDR3 protein: CASSPGPSRGYEQYF
V gene: TRBV14; J gene: TRBJ2-5; clone size: NA; D gene: NA; CDR3 DNA: TGTGCCAGCAGCCGAGGCAGGGGTCCATCCCAAGAGACCCAGTACTTC; CDR3 protein: CASSRGRGPSQETQYF
V gene: TRBV28; J gene: TRBJ2-7; clone size: NA; D gene: TRBD1; CDR3 DNA: TGTGCCAGCAGCGGGACAGGTTTCCACGAGCAGTACTTC; CDR3 protein: CASSGTGFHEQYF
V gene: TRBV7-3; J gene: TRBJ2-3; clone size: NA; D gene: NA; CDR3 DNA: TGTGCCAGCAGCCTTTTTGGGGGCGCCACAGATACGCAGTATTTT; CDR3 protein: CASSLFGGATDTQYF
V gene: TRBV9; J gene: TRBJ2-2; clone size: few; D gene: TRBD2; CDR3 DNA: TGTGCCAGCAGCCCCCGGACTAGCGGAGGGACCACCGGGGAGCTGTTTTTT; CDR3 protein: CASSPRTSGGTTGELFF
V gene: TRBV19; J gene: TRBJ2-3; clone size: NA; D gene: TRBD2; CDR3 DNA: TGTGCCAGTAGTAGGATAGCGGGGGGCCGGGATACGCAGTATTTT; CDR3 protein: CASSRIAGGRDTQYF
V gene: TRBV6-1; J gene: TRBJ1-1; clone size: NA; D gene: NA; CDR3 DNA: TGTGCCAGCAGTGAATTGAGGCAGCCTCGTCCTCTGAACACTGAAGCTTTCTTT; CDR3 protein: CASSELRQPRPLNTEAFF
V gene: TRBV2; J gene: TRBJ2-4; clone size: NA; D gene: TRBD2; CDR3 DNA: TGTGCCAGCAGCGATAGCGGGGCGGCCAAAAACATTCAGTACTTC; CDR3 protein: CASSDSGAAKNIQYF
V gene: TRBV7-9; J gene: TRBJ2-7; clone size: NA; D gene: NA; CDR3 DNA: TGTGCCAGCAGCCTAAGTACTAGTTCCCCCCACGAGCAGTACTTC; CDR3 protein: CASSLSTSSPHEQYF
V gene: TRBV18; J gene: TRBJ2-3; clone size: NA; D gene: TRBD2; CDR3 DNA: TGTGCCAGCTCACCTATAGCGGGAGGGAACACAGATACGCAGTATTTT; CDR3 protein: CASSPIAGGNTDTQYF
V gene: TRBV6-1; J gene: TRBJ1-1; clone size: NA; D gene: TRBD1; CDR3 DNA: TGTGCCAGCAGTGAACCTTACAGGGGCACTGAAGCTTTCTTT; CDR3 protein: CASSEPYRGTEAFF
V gene: TRBV7-6; J gene: TRBJ2-7; clone size: NA; D gene: NA; CDR3 DNA: TGTGCCAGCAGCTTAGAGCAGGGGTTTTCCTACGAGCAGTACTTC; CDR3 protein: CASSLEQGFSYEQYF
V gene: TRBV10-2; J gene: TRBJ2-7; clone size: medium-sized; D gene: NA; CDR3 DNA: TGCGCCAGCAGTGACCGGGACTTACCCTACGAGCAGTACTTC; CDR3 protein: CASSDRDLPYEQYF
V gene: TRBV7-8; J gene: TRBJ2-1; clone size: NA; D gene: TRBD2; CDR3 DNA: TGTGCCAGCAGCTTACGAGCGGGGGGGTACAATGAGCAGTTCTTC; CDR3 protein: CASSLRAGGYNEQFF
V gene: TRBV7-8; J gene: TRBJ1-1; clone size: NA; D gene: NA; CDR3 DNA: TGTGCCAGCAGCCCACAGGAACAGGCGACTGAAGCTTTCTTT; CDR3 protein: CASSPQEQATEAFF
V gene: TRBV30; J gene: TRBJ1-1; clone size: NA; D gene: NA; CDR3 DNA: TGTGCCTGGGTGGGGCAGCCCATGTTGGGCACTGAAGCTTTCTTT; CDR3 protein: CAWVGQPMLGTEAFF
V gene: TRBV18; J gene: TRBJ2-1; clone size: NA; D gene: TRBD2; CDR3 DNA: TGTGCCAGCTCACCAATACTAGCGGGAGGGAATGAGCAGTTCTTC; CDR3 protein: CASSPILAGGNEQFF
V gene: TRBV6-5; J gene: TRBJ1-5; clone size: NA; D gene: TRBD1; CDR3 DNA: TGTGCCAGCAGTACCGGGACAGGGGGCTTTCAGCCCCAGCATTTT; CDR3 protein: CASSTGTGGFQPQHF
V gene: TRBV7-6; J gene: TRBJ2-7; clone size: NA; D gene: NA; CDR3 DNA: TGTGCCAGCAGCTTAGAACAGGGCTCCTACGAGCAGTACTTC; CDR3 protein: CASSLEQGSYEQYF
V gene: TRBV7-2; J gene: TRBJ2-1; clone size: NA; D gene: TRBD2; CDR3 DNA: TGTGCCAGCAGCTTAGCCATTAGCGGGGGGGCTTTGGGCAATGAGCAGTTCTTC; CDR3 protein: CASSLAISGGALGNEQFF
V gene: TRBV5-4; J gene: TRBJ2-1; clone size: few; D gene: TRBD2; CDR3 DNA: TGTGCCAGCAGCCCGGGGACTAGCGGGCTCTACAATGAGCAGTTCTTC; CDR3 protein: CASSPGTSGLYNEQFF
V gene: TRBV9; J gene: TRBJ1-2; clone size: NA; D gene: TRBD1; CDR3 DNA: TGTGCCAGCAGCCAGGGACAGGGGAACTATGGCTACACCTTC; CDR3 protein: CASSQGQGNYGYTF
V gene: TRBV4-2; J gene: TRBJ2-1; clone size: NA; D gene: NA; CDR3 DNA: TGTGCCAGCAGCTCCCTGGACTCGAGGAATGAGCAGTTCTTC; CDR3 protein: CASSSLDSRNEQFF
V gene: TRBV7-3; J gene: TRBJ2-2; clone size: NA; D gene: NA; CDR3 DNA: TGTGCCAGCAGCTTTATTAGCCCGTTGGGCGGGGGCCGCACCGGGGAGCTGTTTTTT; CDR3 protein: CASSFISPLGGGRTGELFF
V gene: TRBV15; J gene: TRBJ2-1; clone size: NA; D gene: TRBD2; CDR3 DNA: TGTGCCACCAGCAGAGAACCCCCCAGCGGGAGGGGTTTATATGAGCAGTTCTTC; CDR3 protein: CATSREPPSGRGLYEQFF
V gene: TRBV28; J gene: TRBJ2-3; clone size: once; D gene: TRBD2; CDR3 DNA: TGTGCCAGCAGTTTTCGGGGGGGTACGCAGTATTTT; CDR3 protein: CASSFRGGTQYF
V gene: TRBV30; J gene: TRBJ1-1; clone size: NA; D gene: NA; CDR3 DNA: TGTGCCTGGAGTGTTGGGCAGGGGATAAATGAAGCTTTCTTT; CDR3 protein: CAWSVGQGINEAFF
V gene: TRBV4-1; J gene: TRBJ2-1; clone size: NA; D gene: TRBD2; CDR3 DNA: TGCGCCAGCAGCCCCCAACTAGCGGGGGTTTTCTACAATGAGCAGTTCTTC; CDR3 protein: CASSPQLAGVFYNEQFF
V gene: TRBV15; J gene: TRBJ2-7; clone size: NA; D gene: NA; CDR3 DNA: TGTGCCACCAGCAGAGATTTGGAGGGGCGGGAGCAGTACTTC; CDR3 protein: CATSRDLEGREQYF